Presented here are 16 T cell receptor beta chains from one specimen sequenced in a study of blood T cell repertoires in COVID-19. Sequencing used immunoSEQ multiplex PCR; TCRdb keeps in-frame clones, though not all of them. Of about 220,000 clones in the sample, around 86% are singletons; the top ten hold 3% to 4.5%. The sequenced sample was PBMCs or T cells enriched from blood (not recorded which). All receptors come from a woman aged 40 to 50 with acute COVID-19.

V gene TRBV5-5 combines with J gene TRBJ2-1; D unresolved. The germline V and J ends were trimmed by 0 bases and 5 bases, with 9 bases remaining between them. Germline V CDR1 and CDR2: SGHKS, YYEKEE (reference sequence). The length of the CDR3 is 14 residues. The CDR3 protein is CASSLAAGNNEQFF. CDR3 coding DNA: TGTGCCAGCAGCTTGGCGGCAGGAAACAATGAGCAGTTCTTC.

The chain uses TRBV3-1 (or the pseudogene TRBV3-2) and TRBJ1-1, with no clear D. This CDR3 comprises 14 residues. V was cut by 0 bases and J by 3 bases, with 8 bases left in between. Germline V gene data show CDR1 as LGHDT and CDR2 as YNNKEL (reference sequence). CDR3 bases: TGTGCCAGCAGCCAAGATTCCCGGGACACTGAAGCTTTCTTT. As protein: CASSQDSRDTEAFF.

V and J are TRBV5-4 and TRBJ2-3; D might be TRBD2 (6 bases). From germline, CDR1 is SGHNT and CDR2 YYREEE (reference sequence). This CDR3 region has 13 residues. The V gene lost 4 bases and the J gene lost 10 bases, with 16 bases spanning the gap. CDR3 sequence reads: CASSPQGGKAQYF. CDR3 nucleotides: TGTGCCAGCAGCCCTCAGGGAGGAAAAGCGCAGTATTTT.

The rearrangement uses TRBV5-1 and TRBJ1-1; no reliable D call. V lost 0 bases, J lost 3 bases, and 12 bases lay in between. Germline CDR1 and CDR2: SGHRS and YFSETQ. The CDR3 length is 15 residues. CDR3 sequence: CASSLGFRRDTEAFF. The CDR3 DNA follows: TGCGCCAGCAGCTTGGGATTCCGGAGAGACACTGAAGCTTTCTTT.

J is TRBJ1-1 and V is TRBV6-5; 9 nucleotides align to TRBD1. This CDR3 spans 10 amino acids. The trim removed 8 bases at V and 8 bases at J, leaving 0 bases unmatched. CDR1 and CDR2 (germline): MNHEY, SVGAGI. CDR3: CASGTGEAFF. The DNA of the CDR3 is TGTGCCAGCGGGACAGGGGAAGCTTTCTTT.

This chain connects TRBV7-6 to TRBJ2-3, with a possible D match to TRBD2 (7 bases). CDR1 is SGHVS and CDR2 is FNYEAQ in the germline V gene. The CDR3 runs to 16 residues. The V end was cut by 0 bases, the J end by 4 bases, with 14 bases between. The CDR3 loop is CASSLASGGIADTQYF. The CDR3 DNA sequence: TGTGCCAGCAGCTTAGCCTCGGGGGGCATCGCAGATACGCAGTATTTT.

The chain is built from TRBV12-5 and TRBJ2-3, with D uncertain. The CDR3 has 14 residues. From germline, CDR1 is LGHNT and CDR2 FRNRAP. Trimming left V 3 bases short and J 6 bases short, with 13 bases between. In nucleotides, the CDR3 is TGTGCTAGTGGTTTCTGGGCAAGCTTTGATACGCAGTATTTT. It specifies CASGFWASFDTQYF.

This clone showed up just a few times. The rearrangement joins TRBV4-3 to TRBJ2-1; 7 bases fit TRBD2. V was clipped by 2 bases and J by 8 bases; unmatched bases: 9. Per germline, CDR1 LGHNA and CDR2 YSLEER. There are 15 residues in the CDR3. The DNA for the CDR3 is TGCGCCAGCAGCCAAAGGGGTGGGGGAGGGGATGAGCAGTTCTTC. Translated: CASSQRGGGGDEQFF.

This clone turned up a few times. The rearrangement links TRBV30 to TRBJ2-1; 12 bases agree with TRBD2. The junction had 5 bases not matched to a gene; V was cut back by 1 base and J by 4 bases. The germline V gene encodes CDR1 GTSNPN and CDR2 SVGIG (reference sequence). The CDR3 contains 16 residues. CDR3 in DNA: TGTGCCTGGAGTGATCCTAGCGGGGGGGATTACAATGAGCAGTTCTTC. This codes for CAWSDPSGGDYNEQFF.

The chain links TRBV12-3 or TRBV12-4 to TRBJ1-4; D gene unclear. The CDR3 is 12 amino acids. V lost 3 bases to trimming and J lost 11 bases, with 10 bases between them. The CDR3 DNA follows: TGTGCCAGCAGTTTTTCCGTTGAGAAACTGTTTTTT. This encodes CASSFSVEKLFF.

This chain connects TRBV4-2 to TRBJ2-3, with D maybe TRBD1 (6 bases). CDR1 LGHNA and CDR2 YNFKEQ come from the germline V gene. The CDR3 contains 17 residues. Trimming pared 0 bases from V and 2 bases from J, leaving 15 bases between. The CDR3 bases are TGTGCCAGCAGCCAAGATCACGGACAGTCAGTCACAGATACGCAGTATTTT. This translates into CASSQDHGQSVTDTQYF.

J is TRBJ2-1 and V is TRBV27; D may be TRBD2 (5 bases). The germline gives CDR1 MNHEY, CDR2 SMNVEV (reference sequence). The CDR3 runs to 15 residues. V lost 6 bases and J 0 bases, leaving 12 bases between the germline ends. CDR3 region: CASSPRGSSYNEQFF. DNA for the CDR3: TGTGCCAGCAGCCCCCGGGGTAGCTCCTACAATGAGCAGTTCTTC.

The rearrangement links TRBV7-9 to TRBJ1-4, with TRBD1 matching over 10 bases. The CDR3 has 18 residues. The V segment lost 4 bases and the J segment 0 bases; nucleotides outside the gene matches: 8. Germline V gene lookup returns CDR1 SEHNR and CDR2 FQNEAQ (reference sequence). CDR3 nucleotides: TGTGCCAGCAGCTCCCGCGGACAGGGGGGGACAACTAATGAAAAACTGTTTTTT. Its translation is CASSSRGQGGTTNEKLFF.

V gene TRBV7-3 combines with J gene TRBJ1-1, with 11 bases that match TRBD1. Trimming removed 4 bases from V and 8 bases from J; junction bases left unmatched: 3. Germline loops: CDR1 SGHTA, CDR2 FQGTGA. This CDR3 region has 13 residues. DNA of the CDR3: TGTGCCAGCAGCTGGGGACAGGGGGAGGAAGCTTTCTTT. Its protein product is CASSWGQGEEAFF.

This clone came up once. The J gene is TRBJ1-1, the V gene TRBV7-8, with D tentatively TRBD1 (6 bases). Deletions cut 3 bases from V and 0 bases from J, with 11 bases between. The CDR3 has 15 amino acids. CDR1 and CDR2 (germline): SGHVS, FQNEAQ. The CDR3 DNA reads as TGTGCCAGCAGCTTCCTACAGGGCTTGAACACTGAAGCTTTCTTT. Its protein is CASSFLQGLNTEAFF.

The chain has TRBV15 and TRBJ1-2; no reliable D call. The V gene's germline CDR1 is LNHNV and CDR2 YYDKDF (reference sequence). Trimming removed 5 bases from V and 7 bases from J, with 14 bases in between. The CDR3 totals 13 residues. In DNA, the CDR3 is TGTGCCACCAGCCAAAGACCTTCGGGTGGCTACACCTTC. Amino acid sequence: CATSQRPSGGYTF.